This T cell receptor beta chain came from a study of early T cells in non-severe SARS-CoV-2 infection. Per the germline V gene, CDR1 is WNHNN and CDR2 is SYGVQD (reference sequence). CDR3 size: 15 residues. V was clipped by 0 bases and J by 1 base, with 8 bases between them. MiXCR, applied by TCRdb to the 5' RACE reads, yields one record per CDR3 protein. The table shows roughly 56,000 distinct CDR3 sequences, with almost 9.5% occurring only once. This sequence originates from an adult who was a healthcare worker with PCR-confirmed SARS-CoV-2 infection or an uninfected control (not recorded which). The chain employs TRBV10-1 and TRBJ2-3; no clear D gene. Sequencing was carried out using whole blood. The DNA for the CDR3 is TGCGCCAGCAGTGAGTCGACTTTCGGCACAGATACGCAGTATTTT. The encoded protein is CASSESTFGTDTQYF.